The clone carrying this T cell receptor beta chain appeared a few times. Per the original methods: Filtering differed for immunoSEQ, which gave only junction sequences without quality scores. Clones were sequenced by immunoSEQ multiplex PCR, and TCRdb holds only the in-frame ones, with some missing. That table supplies the V and J calls and clone size; D and trimming were determined from the DNA. The table records under 150,000 clones, more than 65% of them present only once. CD45RO+ cells were combined with CCR7-negative CD45RA+ TemRA cells to form CD8 memory. These data come from a study of shared clonotypes between healthy human individuals. J gave up 3 bases and V 5 bases, and 8 bases lay outside the gene matches. Germline V gene lookup returns CDR1 SGHTA and CDR2 FQGNSA. The CDR3 has 15 residues.

Sequences were obtained from memory CD8+ T cells sorted from blood. Subset: CD45RO+ cells pooled with CCR7-negative TemRA cells. This TCR was recovered from a young woman in good health. The chain links TRBV7-2 to TRBJ2-3; 7 bases match TRBD2. DNA for the CDR3: TGTGCCAGCAGCGTTAGGGCTAGCGGAACAGATACGCAGTATTTT. It encodes CASSVRASGTDTQYF.